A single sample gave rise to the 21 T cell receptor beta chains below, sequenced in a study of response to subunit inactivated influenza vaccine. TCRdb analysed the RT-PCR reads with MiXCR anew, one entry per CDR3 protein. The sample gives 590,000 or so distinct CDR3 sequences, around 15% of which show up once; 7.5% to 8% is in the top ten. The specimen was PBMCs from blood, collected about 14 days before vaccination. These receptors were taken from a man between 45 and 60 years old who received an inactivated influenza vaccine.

The CDR3 DNA reads as TGTGCCAGCAGCCCTGGATTATTGGCGGGAGTCCACGAGCAGTACTTC. Protein: CASSPGLLAGVHEQYF. The chain uses TRBV14 and TRBJ2-7; 7 nucleotides agree with TRBD2. J lost 5 bases, V lost 4 bases, and 14 bases had no gene match. The CDR3 covers 16 residues. Germline V gene sequence: CDR1 SGHDN, CDR2 FVKESK.

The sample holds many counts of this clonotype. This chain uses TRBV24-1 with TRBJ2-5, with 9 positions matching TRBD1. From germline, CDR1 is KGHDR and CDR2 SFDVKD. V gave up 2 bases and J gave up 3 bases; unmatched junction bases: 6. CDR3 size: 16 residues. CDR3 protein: CATSDSLGTGKETQYF. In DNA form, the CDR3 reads TGTGCCACCAGTGATTCCCTCGGGACAGGGAAAGAGACCCAGTACTTC.

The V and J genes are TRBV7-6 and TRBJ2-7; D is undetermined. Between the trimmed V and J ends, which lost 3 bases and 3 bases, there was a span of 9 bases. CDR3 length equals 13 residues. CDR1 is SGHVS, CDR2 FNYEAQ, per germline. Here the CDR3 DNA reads TGTGCCAGCAGCTTTAAAATGCGCTACGAGCAGTACTTC. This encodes CASSFKMRYEQYF.

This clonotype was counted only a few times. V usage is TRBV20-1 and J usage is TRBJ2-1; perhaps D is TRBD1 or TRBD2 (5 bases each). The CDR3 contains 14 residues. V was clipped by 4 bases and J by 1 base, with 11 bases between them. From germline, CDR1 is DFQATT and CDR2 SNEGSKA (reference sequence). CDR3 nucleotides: TGCAGTGCTACCGGGACGCAGTCCTACAATGAGCAGTTCTTC. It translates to CSATGTQSYNEQFF.

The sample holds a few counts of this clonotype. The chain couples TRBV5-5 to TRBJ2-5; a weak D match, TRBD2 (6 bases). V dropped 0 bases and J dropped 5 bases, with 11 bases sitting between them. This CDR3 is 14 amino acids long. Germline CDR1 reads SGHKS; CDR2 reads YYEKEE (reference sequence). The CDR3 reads CASSLVGGGETQYF. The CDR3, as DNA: TGTGCCAGCAGCTTGGTGGGAGGTGGGGAGACCCAGTACTTC. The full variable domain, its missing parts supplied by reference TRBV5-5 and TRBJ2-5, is DAGVTQSPTHLIKTRGQQVTLRCSPISGHKSVSWYQQVLGQGPQFIFQYYEKEERGRGNFPDRFSARQFPNYSSELNVNALLLGDSALYLCASSLVGGGETQYFGPGTRLLVL.

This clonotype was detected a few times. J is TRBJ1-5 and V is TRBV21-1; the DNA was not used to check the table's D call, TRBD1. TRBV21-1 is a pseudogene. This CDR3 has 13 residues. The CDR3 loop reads CASGQGLNQPQHF. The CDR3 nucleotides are TGTGCCAGTGGACAGGGGCTCAATCAGCCCCAGCATTTT.

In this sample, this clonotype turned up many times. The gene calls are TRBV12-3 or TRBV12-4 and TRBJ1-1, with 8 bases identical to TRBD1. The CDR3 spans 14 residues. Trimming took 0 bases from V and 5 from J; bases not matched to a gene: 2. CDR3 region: CASSLADRVTEAFF. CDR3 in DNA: TGTGCCAGCAGTTTAGCGGACAGGGTTACTGAAGCTTTCTTT.

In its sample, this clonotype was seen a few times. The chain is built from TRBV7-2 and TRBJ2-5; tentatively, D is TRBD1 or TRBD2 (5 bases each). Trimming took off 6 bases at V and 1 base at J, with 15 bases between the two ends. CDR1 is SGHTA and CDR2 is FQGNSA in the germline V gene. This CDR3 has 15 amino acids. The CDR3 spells CASRFPGRIQETQYF. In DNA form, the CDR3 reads TGTGCCAGCAGGTTTCCGGGACGGATCCAAGAGACCCAGTACTTC.

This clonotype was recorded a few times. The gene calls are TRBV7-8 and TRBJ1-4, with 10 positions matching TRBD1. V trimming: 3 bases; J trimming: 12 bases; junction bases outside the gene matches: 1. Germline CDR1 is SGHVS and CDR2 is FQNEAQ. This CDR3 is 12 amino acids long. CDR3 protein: CASSFGQGELFF. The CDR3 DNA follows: TGTGCCAGCAGCTTCGGACAGGGGGAACTGTTTTTT.

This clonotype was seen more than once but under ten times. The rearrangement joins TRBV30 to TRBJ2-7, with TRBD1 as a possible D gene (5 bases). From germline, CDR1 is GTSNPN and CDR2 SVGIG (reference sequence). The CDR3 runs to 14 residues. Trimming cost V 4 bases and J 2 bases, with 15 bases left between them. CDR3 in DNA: TGTGCCTGGACTCGTTCAGGGCGTCCCTACGAGCAGTACTTC. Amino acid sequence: CAWTRSGRPYEQYF. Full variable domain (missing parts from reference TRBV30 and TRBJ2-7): SQTIHQWPATLVQPVGSPLSLECTVEGTSNPNLYWYRQAAGRGLQLLFYSVGIGQISSEVPQNLSASRPQDRQFILSSKKLLLSDSGFYLCAWTRSGRPYEQYFGPGTRLTVT.

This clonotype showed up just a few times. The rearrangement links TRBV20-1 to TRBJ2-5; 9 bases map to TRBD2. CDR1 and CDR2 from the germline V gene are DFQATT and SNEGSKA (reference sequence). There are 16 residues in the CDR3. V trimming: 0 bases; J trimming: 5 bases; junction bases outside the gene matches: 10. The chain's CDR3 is CSARDVLAGVGETQYF. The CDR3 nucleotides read TGCAGTGCTAGAGATGTACTAGCGGGTGTCGGCGAGACCCAGTACTTC.

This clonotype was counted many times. CDR3 bases: TGTGCCAGCAGTTACTCTGCGGGAAGATACAATGAGCAGTTCTTC. This encodes CASSYSAGRYNEQFF. The chain joins TRBV6-5 to TRBJ2-1, with D tentatively TRBD2 (6 bases). Trimming removed 0 bases at V and 4 bases at J, with 10 bases between. This CDR3 is built from 15 residues. Germline assignment: CDR1 MNHEY and CDR2 SVGAGI.

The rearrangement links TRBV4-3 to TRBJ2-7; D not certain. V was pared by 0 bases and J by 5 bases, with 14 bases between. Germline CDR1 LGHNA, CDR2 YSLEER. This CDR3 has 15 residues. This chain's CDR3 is CASSQDQRLDHEQYF. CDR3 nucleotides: TGCGCCAGCAGCCAAGACCAACGTCTTGATCACGAGCAGTACTTC.

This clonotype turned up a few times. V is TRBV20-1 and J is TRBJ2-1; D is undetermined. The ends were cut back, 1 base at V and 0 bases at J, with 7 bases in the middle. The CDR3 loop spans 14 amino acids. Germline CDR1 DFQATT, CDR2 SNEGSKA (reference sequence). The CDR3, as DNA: TGCAGTGCTAGAGGGGAAAGCTCCTACAATGAGCAGTTCTTC. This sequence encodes CSARGESSYNEQFF.

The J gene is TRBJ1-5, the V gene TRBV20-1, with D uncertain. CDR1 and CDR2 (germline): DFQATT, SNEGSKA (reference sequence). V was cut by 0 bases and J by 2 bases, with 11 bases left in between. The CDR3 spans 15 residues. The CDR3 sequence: CSARETGSRNQPQHF. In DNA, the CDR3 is TGCAGTGCTAGAGAGACGGGCTCTCGCAATCAGCCCCAGCATTTT.

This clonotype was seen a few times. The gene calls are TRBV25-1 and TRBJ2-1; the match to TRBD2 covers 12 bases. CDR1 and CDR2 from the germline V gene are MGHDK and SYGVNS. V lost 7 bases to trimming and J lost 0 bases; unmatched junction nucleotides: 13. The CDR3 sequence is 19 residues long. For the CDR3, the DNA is TGTGCCAGCAAGGCGACTAGCGGGAGATCACAGAGCTCCTACAATGAGCAGTTCTTC. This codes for CASKATSGRSQSSYNEQFF. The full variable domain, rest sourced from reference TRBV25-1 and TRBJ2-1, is EADIYQTPRYLVIGTGKKITLECSQTMGHDKMYWYQQDPGMELHLIHYSYGVNSTEKGDLSSESTVSRIRTEHFPLTLESARPSHTSQYLCASKATSGRSQSSYNEQFFGPGTRLTVL.

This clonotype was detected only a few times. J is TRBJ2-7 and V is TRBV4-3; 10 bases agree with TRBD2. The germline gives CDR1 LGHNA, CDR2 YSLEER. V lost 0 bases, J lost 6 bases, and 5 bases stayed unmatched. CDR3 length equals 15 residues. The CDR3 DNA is TGCGCCAGCAGCCAAGAAAGCGGGAGGGCGTTCGAGCAGTACTTC. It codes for CASSQESGRAFEQYF.

CDR3 loop: CAISGGTAGEQFF. CDR3 coding DNA: TGTGCCATCAGTGGCGGGACGGCTGGGGAGCAGTTCTTC. The genes are TRBV10-3 and TRBJ2-1, with D possibly TRBD2 on 6 matching bases. In germline, CDR1 is ENHRY, CDR2 SYGVKD. This CDR3 is built from 13 residues. V dropped 4 bases and J dropped 10 bases, with 14 bases sitting between them.

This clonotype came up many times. CDR3 residues: CASSLQEGQGSRQYF. DNA of the CDR3: TGTGCCAGCAGCCTACAAGAGGGACAGGGAAGTCGGCAGTACTTC. The chain employs TRBV7-2 and TRBJ2-7; 9 bases fit TRBD1. Germline values: CDR1 SGHTA, CDR2 FQGNSA. The CDR3 runs to 15 residues. V was clipped by 5 bases and J by 9 bases; unmatched bases: 14.

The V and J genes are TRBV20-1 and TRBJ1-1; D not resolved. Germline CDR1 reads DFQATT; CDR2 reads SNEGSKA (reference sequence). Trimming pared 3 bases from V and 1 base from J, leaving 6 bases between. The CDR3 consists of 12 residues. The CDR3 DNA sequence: TGCAGTGCTAGTGGCCAGAACACTGAAGCTTTCTTT. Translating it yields CSASGQNTEAFF.

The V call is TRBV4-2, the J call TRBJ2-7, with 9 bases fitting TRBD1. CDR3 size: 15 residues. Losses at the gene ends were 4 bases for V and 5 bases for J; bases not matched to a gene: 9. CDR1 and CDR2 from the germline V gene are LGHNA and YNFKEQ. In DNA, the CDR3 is TGTGCCAGCAGCCCCGACCGGGACAGGGAGAACGAGCAGTACTTC. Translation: CASSPDRDRENEQYF.